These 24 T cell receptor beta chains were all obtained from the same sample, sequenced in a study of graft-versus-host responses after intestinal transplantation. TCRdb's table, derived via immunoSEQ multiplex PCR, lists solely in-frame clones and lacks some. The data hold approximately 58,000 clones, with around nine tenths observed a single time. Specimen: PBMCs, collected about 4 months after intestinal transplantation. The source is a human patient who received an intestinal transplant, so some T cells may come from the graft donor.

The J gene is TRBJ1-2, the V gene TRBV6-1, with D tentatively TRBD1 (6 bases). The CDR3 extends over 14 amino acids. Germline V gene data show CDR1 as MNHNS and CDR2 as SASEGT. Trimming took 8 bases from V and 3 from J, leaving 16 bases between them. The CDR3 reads CASLYFRTDYGYTF. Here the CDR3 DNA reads TGTGCCAGCCTATACTTTCGGACAGACTATGGCTACACCTTC.

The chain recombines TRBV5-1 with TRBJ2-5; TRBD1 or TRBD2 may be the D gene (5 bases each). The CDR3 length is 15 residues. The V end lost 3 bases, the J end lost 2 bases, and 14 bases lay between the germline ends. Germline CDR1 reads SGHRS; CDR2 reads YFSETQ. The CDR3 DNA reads TGCGCCAGCAGCTGGGGGTTTTCCGGGCAAGAGACCCAGTACTTC. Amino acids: CASSWGFSGQETQYF.

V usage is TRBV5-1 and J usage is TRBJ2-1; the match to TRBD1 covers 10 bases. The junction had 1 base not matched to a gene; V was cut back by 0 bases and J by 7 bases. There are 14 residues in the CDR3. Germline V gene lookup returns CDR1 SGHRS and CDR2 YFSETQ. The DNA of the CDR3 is TGCGCCAGCAGCTTGGGGGGACAGGGGAATGAGCAGTTCTTC. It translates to CASSLGGQGNEQFF.

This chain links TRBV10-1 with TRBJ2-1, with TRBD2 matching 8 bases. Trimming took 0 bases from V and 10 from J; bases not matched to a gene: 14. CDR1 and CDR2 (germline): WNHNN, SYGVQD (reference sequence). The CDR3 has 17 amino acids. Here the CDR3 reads CASSESRGLGARGEQFF. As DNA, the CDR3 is TGCGCCAGCAGTGAGTCGAGGGGACTAGGGGCTCGGGGGGAGCAGTTCTTC.

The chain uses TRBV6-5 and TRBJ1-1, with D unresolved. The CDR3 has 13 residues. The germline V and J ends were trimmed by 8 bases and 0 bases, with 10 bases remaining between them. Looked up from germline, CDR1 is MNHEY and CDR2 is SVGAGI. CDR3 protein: CASQVKLNTEAFF. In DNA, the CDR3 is TGTGCCAGCCAGGTTAAATTGAACACTGAAGCTTTCTTT.

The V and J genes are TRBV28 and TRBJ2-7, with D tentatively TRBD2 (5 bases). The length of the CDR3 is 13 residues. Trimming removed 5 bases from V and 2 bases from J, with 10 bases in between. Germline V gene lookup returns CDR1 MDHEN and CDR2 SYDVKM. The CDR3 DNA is TGTGCCAGCAGTGCGGGCCTCCCCTACGAGCAGTACTTC. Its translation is CASSAGLPYEQYF.

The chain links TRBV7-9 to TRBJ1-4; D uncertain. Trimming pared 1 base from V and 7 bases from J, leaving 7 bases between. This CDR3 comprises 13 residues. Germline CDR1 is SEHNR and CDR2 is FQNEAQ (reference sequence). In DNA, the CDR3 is TGTGCCAGCAGCTTAGTTTCAGGTGAAAAACTGTTTTTT. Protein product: CASSLVSGEKLFF.

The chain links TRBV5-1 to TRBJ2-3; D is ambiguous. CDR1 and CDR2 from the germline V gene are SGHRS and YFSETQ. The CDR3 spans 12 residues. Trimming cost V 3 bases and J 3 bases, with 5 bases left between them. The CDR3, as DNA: TGCGCCAGCAGCTATTTGACAGATACGCAGTATTTT. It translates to CASSYLTDTQYF.

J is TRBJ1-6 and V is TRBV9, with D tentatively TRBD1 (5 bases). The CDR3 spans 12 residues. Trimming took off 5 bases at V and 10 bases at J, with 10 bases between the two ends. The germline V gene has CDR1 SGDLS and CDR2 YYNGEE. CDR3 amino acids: CASSQDKSPLHF. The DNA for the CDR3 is TGTGCCAGCAGTCAGGACAAGTCACCCCTCCACTTT.

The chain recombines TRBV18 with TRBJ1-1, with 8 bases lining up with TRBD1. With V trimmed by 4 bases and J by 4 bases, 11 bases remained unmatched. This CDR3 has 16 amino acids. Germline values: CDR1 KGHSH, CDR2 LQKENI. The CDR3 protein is CASSRQGSSGGTEAFF. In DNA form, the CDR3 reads TGTGCCAGCTCACGACAGGGGTCCTCTGGGGGCACTGAAGCTTTCTTT.

The CDR3 region has the DNA TGTGCCAGCAGCCGGGGAAGTATGGGTGAAAAACTGTTTTTT. Translation gives CASSRGSMGEKLFF. The chain combines TRBV28 with TRBJ1-4; no firm D call. This CDR3 spans 14 amino acids. Germline V gene sequence: CDR1 MDHEN, CDR2 SYDVKM. The V and J ends lost 6 bases and 7 bases respectively, with 15 bases between them. Variable domain in full (rest from reference TRBV28 and TRBJ1-4): DVKVTQSSRYLVKRTGEKVFLECVQDMDHENMFWYRQDPGLGLRLIYFSYDVKMKEKGDIPEGYSVSREKKERFSLILESASTNQTSMYLCASSRGSMGEKLFFGSGTQLSVL.

CDR3 sequence reads: CASSFDTYEQYF. Written as DNA, the CDR3 is TGTGCCAGCAGCTTCGATACCTACGAGCAGTACTTC. This chain uses TRBV7-9 with TRBJ2-7; D not certain. Per the germline V gene, CDR1 is SEHNR and CDR2 is FQNEAQ (reference sequence). The V gene lost 3 bases and the J gene lost 2 bases, with 5 bases spanning the gap. The CDR3 sequence is 12 residues long.

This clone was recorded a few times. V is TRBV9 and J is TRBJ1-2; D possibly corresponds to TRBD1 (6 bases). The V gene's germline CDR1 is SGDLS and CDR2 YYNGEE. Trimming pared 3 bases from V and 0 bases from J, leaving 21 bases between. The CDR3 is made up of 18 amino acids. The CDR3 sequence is CASSGPRDTGDANYGYTF. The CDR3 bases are TGTGCCAGCAGCGGACCCCGGGACACCGGCGACGCTAACTATGGCTACACCTTC.

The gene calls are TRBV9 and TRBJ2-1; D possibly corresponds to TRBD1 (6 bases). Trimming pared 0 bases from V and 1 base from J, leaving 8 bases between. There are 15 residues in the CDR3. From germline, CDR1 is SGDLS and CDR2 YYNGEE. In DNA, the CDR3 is TGTGCCAGCAGCGTAGAAGGGGGTTCCTACAATGAGCAGTTCTTC. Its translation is CASSVEGGSYNEQFF.

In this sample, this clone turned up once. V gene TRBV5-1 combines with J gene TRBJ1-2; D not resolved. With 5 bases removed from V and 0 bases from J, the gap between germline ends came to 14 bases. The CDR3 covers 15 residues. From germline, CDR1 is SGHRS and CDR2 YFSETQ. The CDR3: CASSTLPEANYGYTF. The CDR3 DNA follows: TGCGCCAGCAGTACCCTTCCGGAAGCTAACTATGGCTACACCTTC.

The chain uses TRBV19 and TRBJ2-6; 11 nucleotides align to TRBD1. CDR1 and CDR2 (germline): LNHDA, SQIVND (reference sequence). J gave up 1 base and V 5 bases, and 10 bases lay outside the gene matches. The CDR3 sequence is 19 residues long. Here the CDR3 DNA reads TGTGCCAGTAGTCCTATACCGGGACAGGGGGTTTCTGGGGCCAACGTCCTGACTTTC. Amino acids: CASSPIPGQGVSGANVLTF.

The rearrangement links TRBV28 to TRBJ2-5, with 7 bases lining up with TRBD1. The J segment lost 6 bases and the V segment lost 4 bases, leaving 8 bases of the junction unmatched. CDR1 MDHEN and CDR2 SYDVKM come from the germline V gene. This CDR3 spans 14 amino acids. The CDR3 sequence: CASSWGWDSQTQYF. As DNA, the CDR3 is TGTGCCAGCAGTTGGGGTTGGGACAGCCAGACCCAGTACTTC. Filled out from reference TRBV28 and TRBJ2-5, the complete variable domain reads DVKVTQSSRYLVKRTGEKVFLECVQDMDHENMFWYRQDPGLGLRLIYFSYDVKMKEKGDIPEGYSVSREKKERFSLILESASTNQTSMYLCASSWGWDSQTQYFGPGTRLLVL.

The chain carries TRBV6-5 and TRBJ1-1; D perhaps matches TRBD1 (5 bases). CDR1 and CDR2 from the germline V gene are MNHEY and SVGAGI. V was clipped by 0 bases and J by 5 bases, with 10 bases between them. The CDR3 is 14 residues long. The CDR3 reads CASSYSSGLTEAFF. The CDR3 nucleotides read TGTGCCAGCAGTTACTCGTCAGGGCTGACTGAAGCTTTCTTT.

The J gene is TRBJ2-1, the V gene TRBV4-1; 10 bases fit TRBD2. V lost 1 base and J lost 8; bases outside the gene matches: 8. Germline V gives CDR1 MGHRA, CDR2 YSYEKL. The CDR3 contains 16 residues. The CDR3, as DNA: TGCGCCAGCAGCCAAGTCCCTAGCGGGAGTTTAGATGAGCAGTTCTTC. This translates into CASSQVPSGSLDEQFF.

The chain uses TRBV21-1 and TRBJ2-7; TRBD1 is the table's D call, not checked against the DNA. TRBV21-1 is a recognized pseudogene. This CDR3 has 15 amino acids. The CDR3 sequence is CASSKLGRAPYEQYF. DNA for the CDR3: TGTGCCAGCAGCAAATTAGGCAGGGCCCCCTACGAGCAGTACTTC.

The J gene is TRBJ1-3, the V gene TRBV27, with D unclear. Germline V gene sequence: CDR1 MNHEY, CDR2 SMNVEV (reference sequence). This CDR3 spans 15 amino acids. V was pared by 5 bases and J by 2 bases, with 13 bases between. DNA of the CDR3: TGTGCCAGCAGTCTCCAAAGGCGGCCTGGAAACACCATATATTTT. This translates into CASSLQRRPGNTIYF.

CDR3 sequence: CASSLEGGLYEQYF. Written as DNA, the CDR3 is TGCGCCAGCAGCTTGGAGGGCGGCCTCTACGAGCAGTACTTC. V and J are TRBV5-1 and TRBJ2-7; D is undetermined. Germline-derived CDR1 and CDR2 are SGHRS and YFSETQ. The V gene lost 0 bases and the J gene lost 3 bases, with 10 bases spanning the gap. The CDR3 length is 14 residues.

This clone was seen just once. DNA of the CDR3: TGTGCCAGCAGCCCCGACTGGGGGCCCTACAATGAGCAGTTCTTC. Translating gives CASSPDWGPYNEQFF. The V and J genes are TRBV9 and TRBJ2-1, with a possible D match to TRBD1 (6 bases). The length of the CDR3 is 15 residues. Germline V gene lookup returns CDR1 SGDLS and CDR2 YYNGEE. V was trimmed by 4 bases and J by 2 bases, leaving 13 bases between them.

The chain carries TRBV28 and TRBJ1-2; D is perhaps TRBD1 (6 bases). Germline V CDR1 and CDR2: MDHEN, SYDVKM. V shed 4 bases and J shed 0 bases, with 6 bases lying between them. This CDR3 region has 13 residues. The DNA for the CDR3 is TGTGCCAGCAGTTACAGGGCTAACTATGGCTACACCTTC. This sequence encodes CASSYRANYGYTF.